This is a list of T cell receptor beta chains from one sample in a study of blood T cell repertoires in COVID-19. Measured with immunoSEQ multiplex PCR; TCRdb has only the in-frame clones, and not every one. The sample lists 100,000 to 150,000 clones; around 89% were seen once. The source material was peripheral blood. These TCRs come from a man aged 55 to 70 with COVID-19, enrolled during active disease. Each CDR3 is given without its conserved first and last residue. The D gene is left open where the match is weak.

V: TRBV3-1/TRBV3-2; J: TRBJ1-1; D: .; CDR3: ASSPLWGGNTEAF
V: TRBV7-3; J: TRBJ1-1; D: TRBD1; CDR3: ASSPGQGNTEAF
V: TRBV19; J: TRBJ1-5; D: .; CDR3: ASSIEGGTQNQPQH
V: TRBV10-3; J: TRBJ2-5; D: .; CDR3: AISEPGKTETQY
V: TRBV30; J: TRBJ1-4; D: .; CDR3: AGRQGADATNEKLF
V: TRBV29-1; J: TRBJ1-3; D: .; CDR3: SVVGAGLGNTIY
V: TRBV10-1; J: TRBJ1-2; D: .; CDR3: ASFPPTGNYGYT
V: TRBV6-6; J: TRBJ1-5; D: .; CDR3: ASSSTGGRGNQPQH
V: TRBV5-1; J: TRBJ1-3; D: .; CDR3: ASSLGATSGNTIY
V: TRBV7-2; J: TRBJ2-1; D: .; CDR3: ASSLRGNSYNEQF
V: TRBV4-2; J: TRBJ1-5; D: TRBD1; CDR3: ASSQVKGQGNQPQH
V: TRBV12-3/TRBV12-4; J: TRBJ1-5; D: .; CDR3: ASTFRDQPQH
V: TRBV15; J: TRBJ2-5; D: .; CDR3: ATSRVVGREQETQY
V: TRBV7-2; J: TRBJ2-7; D: TRBD1; CDR3: ASSPRTGGYEQY
V: TRBV7-2; J: TRBJ1-6; D: TRBD1; CDR3: ASSLEQQGAGSPLH
V: TRBV11-1; J: TRBJ1-1; D: .; CDR3: ASSLEPGRGGTEAF
V: TRBV7-6; J: TRBJ2-7; D: .; CDR3: ASSNQVADEQY